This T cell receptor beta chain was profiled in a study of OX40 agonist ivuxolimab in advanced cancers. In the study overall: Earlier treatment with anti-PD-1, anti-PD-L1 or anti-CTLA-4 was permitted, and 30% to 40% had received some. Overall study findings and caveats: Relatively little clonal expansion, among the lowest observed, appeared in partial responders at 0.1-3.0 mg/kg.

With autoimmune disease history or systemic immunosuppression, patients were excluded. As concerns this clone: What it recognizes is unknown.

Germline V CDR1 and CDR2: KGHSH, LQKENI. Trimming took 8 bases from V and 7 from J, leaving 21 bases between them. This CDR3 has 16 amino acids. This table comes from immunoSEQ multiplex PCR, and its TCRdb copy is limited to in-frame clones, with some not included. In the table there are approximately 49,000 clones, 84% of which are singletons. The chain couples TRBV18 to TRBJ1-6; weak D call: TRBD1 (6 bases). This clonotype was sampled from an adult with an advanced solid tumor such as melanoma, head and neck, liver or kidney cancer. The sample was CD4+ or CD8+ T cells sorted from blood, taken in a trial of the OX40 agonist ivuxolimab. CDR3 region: CASARTDILLNSPLHF. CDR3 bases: TGTGCCAGCGCCCGGACAGATATTCTACTAAATTCACCCCTCCACTTT.